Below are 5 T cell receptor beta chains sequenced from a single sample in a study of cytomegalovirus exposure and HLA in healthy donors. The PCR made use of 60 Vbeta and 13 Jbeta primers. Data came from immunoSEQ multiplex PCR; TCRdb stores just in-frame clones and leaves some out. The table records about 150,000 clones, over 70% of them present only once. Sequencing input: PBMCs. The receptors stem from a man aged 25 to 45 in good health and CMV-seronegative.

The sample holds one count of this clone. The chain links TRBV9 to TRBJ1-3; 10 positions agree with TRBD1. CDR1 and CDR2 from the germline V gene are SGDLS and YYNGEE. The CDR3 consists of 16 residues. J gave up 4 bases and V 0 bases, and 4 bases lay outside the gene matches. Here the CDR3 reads CASSVEGQGTGNTIYF. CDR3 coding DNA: TGTGCCAGCAGCGTAGAGGGACAGGGGACCGGAAACACCATATATTTT.

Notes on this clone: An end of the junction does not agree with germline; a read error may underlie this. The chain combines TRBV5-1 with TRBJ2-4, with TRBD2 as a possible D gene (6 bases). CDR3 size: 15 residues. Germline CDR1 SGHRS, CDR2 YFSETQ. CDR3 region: CASSLDGRRENSQYF. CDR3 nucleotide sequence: TGCGCCAGCAGCTTGGACGGGAGAAGAGAAAACAGTCAGTACTTC.

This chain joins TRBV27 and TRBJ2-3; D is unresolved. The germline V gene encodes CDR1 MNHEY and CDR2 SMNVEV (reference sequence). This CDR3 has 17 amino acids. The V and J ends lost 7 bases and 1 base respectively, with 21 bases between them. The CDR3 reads CASMAASPSLRTDTQYF. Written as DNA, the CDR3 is TGTGCCAGCATGGCAGCGAGCCCCTCTCTTCGCACAGATACGCAGTATTTT.

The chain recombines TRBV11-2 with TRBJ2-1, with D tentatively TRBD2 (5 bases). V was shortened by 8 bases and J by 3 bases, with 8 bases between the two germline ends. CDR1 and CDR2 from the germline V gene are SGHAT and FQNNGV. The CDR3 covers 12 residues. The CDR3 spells CASGRDYNEQFF. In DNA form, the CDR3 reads TGTGCCAGCGGGAGAGACTACAATGAGCAGTTCTTC.

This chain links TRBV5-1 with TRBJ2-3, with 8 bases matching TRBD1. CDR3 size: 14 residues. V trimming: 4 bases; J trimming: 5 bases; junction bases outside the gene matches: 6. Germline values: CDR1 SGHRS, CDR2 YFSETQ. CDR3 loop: CASSPGQDLDTQYF. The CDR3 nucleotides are TGCGCCAGCAGCCCGGGACAGGATCTAGATACGCAGTATTTT. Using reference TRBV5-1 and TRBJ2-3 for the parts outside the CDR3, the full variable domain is KAGVTQTPRYLIKTRGQQVTLSCSPISGHRSVSWYQQTPGQGLQFLFEYFSETQRNKGNFPGRFSGRQFSNSRSEMNVSTLELGDSALYLCASSPGQDLDTQYFGPGTRLTVL.